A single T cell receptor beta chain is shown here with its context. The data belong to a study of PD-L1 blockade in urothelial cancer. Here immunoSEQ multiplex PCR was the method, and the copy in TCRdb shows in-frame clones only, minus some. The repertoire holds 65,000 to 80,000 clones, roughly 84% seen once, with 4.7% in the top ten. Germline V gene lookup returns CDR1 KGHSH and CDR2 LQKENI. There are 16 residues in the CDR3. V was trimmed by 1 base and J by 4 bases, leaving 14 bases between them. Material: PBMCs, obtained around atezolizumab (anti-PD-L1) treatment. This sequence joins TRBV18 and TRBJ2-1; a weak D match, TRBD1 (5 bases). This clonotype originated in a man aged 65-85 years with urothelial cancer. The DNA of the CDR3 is TGTGCCAGCTCACCACTACGTGGCCAGGGATACAATGAGCAGTTCTTC. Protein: CASSPLRGQGYNEQFF.